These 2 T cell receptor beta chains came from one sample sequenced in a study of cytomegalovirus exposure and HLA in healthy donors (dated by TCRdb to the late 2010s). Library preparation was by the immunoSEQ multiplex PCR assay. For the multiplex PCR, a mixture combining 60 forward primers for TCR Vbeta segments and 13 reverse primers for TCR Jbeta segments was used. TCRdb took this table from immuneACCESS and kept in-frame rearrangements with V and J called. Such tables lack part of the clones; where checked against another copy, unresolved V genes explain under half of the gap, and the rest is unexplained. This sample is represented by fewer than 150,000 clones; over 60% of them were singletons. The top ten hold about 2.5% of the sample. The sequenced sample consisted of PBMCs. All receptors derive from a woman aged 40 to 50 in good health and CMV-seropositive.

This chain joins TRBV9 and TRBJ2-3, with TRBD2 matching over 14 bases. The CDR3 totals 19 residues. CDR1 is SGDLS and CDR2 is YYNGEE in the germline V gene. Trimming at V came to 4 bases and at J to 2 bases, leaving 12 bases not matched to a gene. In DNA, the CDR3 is TGTGCCAGCAGCTCCCAGACCGGGACTAGCGGGGGTTACACAGATACGCAGTATTTT. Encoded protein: CASSSQTGTSGGYTDTQYF.

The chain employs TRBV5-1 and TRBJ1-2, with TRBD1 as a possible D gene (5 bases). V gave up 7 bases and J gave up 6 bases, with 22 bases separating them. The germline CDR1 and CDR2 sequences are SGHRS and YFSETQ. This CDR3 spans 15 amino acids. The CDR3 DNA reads TGCGCCAGCCTCCGGGACTATGGCGGGACGAATGGCTACACCTTC. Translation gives CASLRDYGGTNGYTF.